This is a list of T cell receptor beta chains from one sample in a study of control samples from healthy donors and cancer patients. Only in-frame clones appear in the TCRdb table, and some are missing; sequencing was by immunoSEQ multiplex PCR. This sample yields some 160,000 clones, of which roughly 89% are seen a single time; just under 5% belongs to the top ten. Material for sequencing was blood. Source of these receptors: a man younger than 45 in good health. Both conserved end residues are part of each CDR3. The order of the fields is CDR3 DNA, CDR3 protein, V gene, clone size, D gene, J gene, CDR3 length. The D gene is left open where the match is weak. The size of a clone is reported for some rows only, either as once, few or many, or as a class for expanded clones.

DNA: TGTGCCACCAGTGACCAGAGAACGGCGGGCACTGAAGCTTTCTTT
CDR3: CATSDQRTAGTEAFF
V: TRBV24-1
size: NA
D: NA
J: TRBJ1-1
length: 15

DNA: TGTGCCAGCAGCTTAAGAGCGGGAACGAACACCGGGGAGCTGTTTTTT
CDR3: CASSLRAGTNTGELFF
V: TRBV7-2
size: few
D: TRBD2
J: TRBJ2-2
length: 16

DNA: TGTGCCAGCAGCTTATTGGGTCGGGGGGTCAGTCAGCCCCAGCATTTT
CDR3: CASSLLGRGVSQPQHF
V: TRBV7-2
size: NA
D: NA
J: TRBJ1-5
length: 16

DNA: TGTGCCAGCTCACTTTCAGGGGACACTGAAGCTTTCTTT
CDR3: CASSLSGDTEAFF
V: TRBV18
size: once
D: NA
J: TRBJ1-1
length: 13

DNA: TGTGCCAGCAGCAGATTATGGGGTGAGCAGTTCTTC
CDR3: CASSRLWGEQFF
V: TRBV11-2
size: NA
D: NA
J: TRBJ2-1
length: 12

DNA: TGTGCCAGCAGCCAAGTGTTCGGGACTGGGGGCTACACCTTC
CDR3: CASSQVFGTGGYTF
V: TRBV3-1/TRBV3-2
size: once
D: NA
J: TRBJ1-2
length: 14

DNA: TGCAGCGTTGCTTCCAGGATGGGAGAGACCCAGTACTTC
CDR3: CSVASRMGETQYF
V: TRBV29-1
size: NA
D: NA
J: TRBJ2-5
length: 13

DNA: TGCAGTGCTAGGGAACAGAAAGCTTTCTTT
CDR3: CSAREQKAFF
V: TRBV20-1
size: NA
D: NA
J: TRBJ1-1
length: 10

DNA: TGCGCCAGCAGCCAAGAAGCCAACTACGAGCAGTACTTC
CDR3: CASSQEANYEQYF
V: TRBV4-1
size: NA
D: NA
J: TRBJ2-7
length: 13

DNA: TGTGCCAGCAGCTTCCTACTAGCGGGAAGCACAGATACGCAGTATTTT
CDR3: CASSFLLAGSTDTQYF
V: TRBV5-4
size: NA
D: TRBD2
J: TRBJ2-3
length: 16

DNA: TGTGCCAGCAGTTTGGTCTCGATGCCCCAGCATTTT
CDR3: CASSLVSMPQHF
V: TRBV6-2/TRBV6-3
size: NA
D: NA
J: TRBJ1-5
length: 12

DNA: TGCGCCAGCAGCTCTCTCCCAACAAGCTCCTACAATGAGCAGTTCTTC
CDR3: CASSSLPTSSYNEQFF
V: TRBV5-1
size: NA
D: NA
J: TRBJ2-1
length: 16

DNA: TGTGCCAGCAACCCTACCGGGAGGGCATACGAGCAGTACTTC
CDR3: CASNPTGRAYEQYF
V: TRBV27
size: NA
D: TRBD2
J: TRBJ2-7
length: 14

DNA: TGTGCCAGCAGCTTCAACAGGGATGGCTACACCTTC
CDR3: CASSFNRDGYTF
V: TRBV11-3
size: medium-sized
D: NA
J: TRBJ1-2
length: 12

DNA: TGCGCCAGCAGCTCGGACGGCCTCCCCTACGAGCAGTACTTC
CDR3: CASSSDGLPYEQYF
V: TRBV5-1
size: NA
D: NA
J: TRBJ2-7
length: 14

DNA: TGTGCCAGCAGCTTAGGCAGGGTGCATTCACCCCTCCACTTT
CDR3: CASSLGRVHSPLHF
V: TRBV7-2
size: NA
D: NA
J: TRBJ1-6
length: 14

DNA: TGTGCCATCAGTGATTCTGACTCCTACGAGCAGTACTTC
CDR3: CAISDSDSYEQYF
V: TRBV10-3
size: NA
D: NA
J: TRBJ2-7
length: 13

DNA: TGCGCCAGCAGCCCTGGCGGTCTAGCGGGGGCTCCGCAGTACTTC
CDR3: CASSPGGLAGAPQYF
V: TRBV5-1
size: once
D: TRBD2
J: TRBJ2-7
length: 15

DNA: TGTGCCAGCTCACTTGAAGACGGGAAAAACATTCAGTACTTC
CDR3: CASSLEDGKNIQYF
V: TRBV18
size: NA
D: NA
J: TRBJ2-4
length: 14

DNA: TGTGCCAGCAGTTTCTCAGGGTCCTACGAGCAGTACTTC
CDR3: CASSFSGSYEQYF
V: TRBV12-3/TRBV12-4
size: NA
D: NA
J: TRBJ2-7
length: 13

DNA: TGTGCCAGCAGCCAAGGGAGGCCTAGCGGGGGCCGGGGGGAGCTGTTTTTT
CDR3: CASSQGRPSGGRGELFF
V: TRBV3-1/TRBV3-2
size: NA
D: TRBD2
J: TRBJ2-2
length: 17

DNA: TGCGCCAGCAGTGCGACAGGGGGCAGTCAGCCCCAGCATTTT
CDR3: CASSATGGSQPQHF
V: TRBV10-2
size: once
D: TRBD1
J: TRBJ1-5
length: 14

DNA: TGTGCCGCGAGCGGGATCGTCTATAGCAATCAGCCCCAGCATTTT
CDR3: CAASGIVYSNQPQHF
V: TRBV30
size: NA
D: NA
J: TRBJ1-5
length: 15

DNA: TGTGCCAGCAGTGAAGCGGGGACAGGGGTGTTCCGCATTCAGTACTTC
CDR3: CASSEAGTGVFRIQYF
V: TRBV6-1
size: NA
D: TRBD1
J: TRBJ2-4
length: 16

DNA: TGTGCCAGCAGCTTAACCTCCGAGCAGTACTTC
CDR3: CASSLTSEQYF
V: TRBV11-2
size: NA
D: NA
J: TRBJ2-7
length: 11

DNA: TGTGCCAGCAGTGAGCCTCTAGCACCAGGAGAGACCCAGTACTTC
CDR3: CASSEPLAPGETQYF
V: TRBV25-1
size: NA
D: NA
J: TRBJ2-5
length: 15

DNA: TGTGCCAGCAGCCCGGGACATAGCAACACTGAAGCTTTCTTT
CDR3: CASSPGHSNTEAFF
V: TRBV7-9
size: NA
D: NA
J: TRBJ1-1
length: 14

DNA: TGTGCCAGTAGCCCGACAGGGGGCGAGGGAGAGACCCAGTACTTC
CDR3: CASSPTGGEGETQYF
V: TRBV19
size: NA
D: TRBD1
J: TRBJ2-5
length: 15

DNA: TGTGCCAGCACCCAGGAGGGGGGCGCGAACACCGGGGAGCTGTTTTTT
CDR3: CASTQEGGANTGELFF
V: TRBV7-6
size: once
D: NA
J: TRBJ2-2
length: 16

DNA: TGTGCCAGCAGCCGGTATCTCCTCAGATCCCGCAATGAGCAGTTCTTC
CDR3: CASSRYLLRSRNEQFF
V: TRBV7-2
size: NA
D: NA
J: TRBJ2-1
length: 16

DNA: TGTGCCAGTAGTACAACAGGCGCCAGGGACAATGAGCAGTTCTTC
CDR3: CASSTTGARDNEQFF
V: TRBV19
size: once
D: NA
J: TRBJ2-1
length: 15

DNA: TGTGCCAGCAGCTTGGGGCAGGGAAGTGACGAGCAGTACTTC
CDR3: CASSLGQGSDEQYF
V: TRBV5-6
size: NA
D: NA
J: TRBJ2-7
length: 14

DNA: TGTGCCAGTAGTCTAACCCCCCCCCGGGAGGCGTACGAGCAGTACTTC
CDR3: CASSLTPPREAYEQYF
V: TRBV19
size: NA
D: TRBD2
J: TRBJ2-7
length: 16

DNA: TGCGCCAGCAGCCAAGAGTTCCGGGGCCCGTCCGGAAACACCATATATTTT
CDR3: CASSQEFRGPSGNTIYF
V: TRBV4-3
size: NA
D: NA
J: TRBJ1-3
length: 17

DNA: TGTGCCAGCAGTTTTCTCCCGCCTCAGGGCAATCAGCCCCAGCATTTT
CDR3: CASSFLPPQGNQPQHF
V: TRBV6-5
size: NA
D: NA
J: TRBJ1-5
length: 16

DNA: TGTGCCACCAGGGGACAGGATATGGGCACTGAAGCTTTCTTT
CDR3: CATRGQDMGTEAFF
V: TRBV24-1
size: NA
D: TRBD1
J: TRBJ1-1
length: 14

DNA: TGTGCCAGCAGTTTACGGACTAGTGACCGCTACGAGCAGTACTTC
CDR3: CASSLRTSDRYEQYF
V: TRBV27
size: NA
D: TRBD2
J: TRBJ2-7
length: 15

DNA: TGTGCCAGCAGTCAGGACATCTATTCACCCCTCCACTTT
CDR3: CASSQDIYSPLHF
V: TRBV6-7
size: NA
D: NA
J: TRBJ1-6
length: 13

DNA: TGTGCCAGCAGCAGGCGGGAAAAGCGGGAGTTTAACGAGCAGTACTTC
CDR3: CASSRREKREFNEQYF
V: TRBV11-3
size: NA
D: TRBD2
J: TRBJ2-7
length: 16

DNA: TGTGCCAGCAGCTTCGGCAGGTCGGGCGAGCAGTACTTC
CDR3: CASSFGRSGEQYF
V: TRBV5-4
size: NA
D: NA
J: TRBJ2-7
length: 13

DNA: TGTGCCAGCAGTTACAGCAGGGGAAATTCACCCCTCCACTTT
CDR3: CASSYSRGNSPLHF
V: TRBV6-5
size: NA
D: NA
J: TRBJ1-6
length: 14

DNA: TGTGCCAGCCAGGGGAGAACAACTAATGAAAAACTGTTTTTT
CDR3: CASQGRTTNEKLFF
V: TRBV2
size: NA
D: NA
J: TRBJ1-4
length: 14

DNA: TGTAGCGTGGGGGGCGAAGGTTCCTACAATGAGCAGTTCTTC
CDR3: CSVGGEGSYNEQFF
V: TRBV27
size: NA
D: NA
J: TRBJ2-1
length: 14